The 23 T cell receptor beta chains in this list originate from one sample, sequenced in a study of T cell responses to AZD1222 COVID-19 vaccine. Sequencing used immunoSEQ multiplex PCR; TCRdb keeps in-frame clones, though not all of them. There are some 110,000 clones in the sample; 90% to 95% occur only once, and 2.5% to 3.5% lies in the top ten. The sequenced sample was peripheral blood, obtained on day 0 of AZD1222 vaccination. These receptors came from an adult in good health.

The chain is built from TRBV20-1 and TRBJ1-5; 8 bases are a match to TRBD1. Looked up from germline, CDR1 is DFQATT and CDR2 is SNEGSKA (reference sequence). The J segment lost 7 bases and the V segment lost 4 bases, leaving 3 bases of the junction unmatched. The CDR3 is 12 amino acids. CDR3 protein: CSATDRGQPQHF. For the CDR3, the DNA is TGCAGTGCTACTGACAGGGGCCAGCCCCAGCATTTT.

This sequence joins TRBV5-4 and TRBJ1-2; the match to TRBD1 covers 8 bases. Trimming cost V 0 bases and J 6 bases; bases outside gene matches: 7. This CDR3 has 15 amino acids. Germline CDR1 is SGHNT and CDR2 is YYREEE (reference sequence). CDR3 amino acids: CASSLDRGFGHGYTF. Here the CDR3 DNA reads TGTGCCAGCAGCTTGGACAGGGGGTTTGGTCATGGCTACACCTTC.

The J gene is TRBJ1-2, the V gene TRBV7-9; D is uncertain. CDR3 length equals 14 residues. The V gene lost 6 bases and the J gene lost 0 bases, with 11 bases spanning the gap. Germline values: CDR1 SEHNR, CDR2 FQNEAQ (reference sequence). CDR3 nucleotide sequence: TGTGCCAGCAGGGCGGCCAGCGCTAACTATGGCTACACCTTC. Amino acids: CASRAASANYGYTF.

The J gene is TRBJ1-4, the V gene TRBV6-8; TRBD1 agrees at 8 bases. CDR1 and CDR2 (germline): MNHGY, SAAAGT. Germline trimming cut 5 bases from V and 8 bases from J; bases unmatched to any gene: 10. The CDR3 consists of 15 residues. The CDR3 nucleotides are TGTGCCAGCAGTCGATCCGACAGGGGAGAGGAAAAACTGTTTTTT. It codes for CASSRSDRGEEKLFF.

The chain employs TRBV7-8 and TRBJ2-5, with 8 positions matching TRBD1. The CDR3 length is 16 residues. The V segment lost 5 bases and the J segment 5 bases; nucleotides outside the gene matches: 13. CDR1 and CDR2 (germline): SGHVS, FQNEAQ. CDR3 DNA sequence: TGTGCCAGCAGCCTACTTGCCGGGACAGGTTACGAGACCCAGTACTTC. Encoded protein: CASSLLAGTGYETQYF.

This chain connects TRBV19 to TRBJ1-1; tentative D call: TRBD1 (5 bases). V lost 1 base and J lost 1, with 7 bases in between. The CDR3 extends over 14 amino acids. Germline V gene lookup returns CDR1 LNHDA and CDR2 SQIVND (reference sequence). The CDR3 reads CASSIAGTNTEAFF. The CDR3 DNA follows: TGTGCCAGTAGTATAGCGGGGACGAACACTGAAGCTTTCTTT. Together with reference TRBV19 and TRBJ1-1, the CDR3 gives the full variable domain: DGGITQSPKYLFRKEGQNVTLSCEQNLNHDAMYWYRQDPGQGLRLIYYSQIVNDFQKGDIAEGYSVSREKKESFPLTVTSAQKNPTAFYLCASSIAGTNTEAFFGQGTRLTVV.

This clone was detected only once. This chain joins TRBV28 and TRBJ1-6; D is unresolved. The germline V gene encodes CDR1 MDHEN and CDR2 SYDVKM. The CDR3 extends over 15 amino acids. V was trimmed by 7 bases and J by 7 bases, leaving 17 bases between them. In nucleotides, the CDR3 is TGTGCCAGCACCCCGAGTGGGTTGATCAATTCACCCCTCCACTTT. Its protein product is CASTPSGLINSPLHF.

This clone showed up just once. The CDR3 here is CASSYGQENSPLHF. The CDR3, as DNA: TGTGCCAGCAGTTACGGTCAGGAGAATTCACCCCTCCACTTT. The chain joins TRBV6-5 to TRBJ1-6, with D unresolved. Germline-derived CDR1 and CDR2 are MNHEY and SVGAGI. V lost 2 bases and J 7 bases, leaving 9 bases between the germline ends. The CDR3 consists of 14 residues.

The rearrangement links TRBV2 to TRBJ1-2; D gene uncertain. Per germline, CDR1 SNHLY and CDR2 FYNNEI. V was pared by 1 base and J by 5 bases, with 8 bases between. The CDR3 loop spans 13 amino acids. The CDR3 DNA reads as TGTGCCAGCAGTGAAGAGGTACAGTATGGCTACACCTTC. It codes for CASSEEVQYGYTF.

Here the CDR3 DNA reads TGTGCCAGCAGGTCCGATCTACTTCCTAACTATGGCTACACCTTC. The encoded protein is CASRSDLLPNYGYTF. This rearrangement joins TRBV6-5 to TRBJ1-2; D call uncertain. CDR3 length: 15 residues. V lost 6 bases and J 0 bases, leaving 14 bases between the germline ends. CDR1 MNHEY and CDR2 SVGAGI come from the germline V gene.

J is TRBJ1-2 and V is TRBV5-6; maybe TRBD1 (5 bases). CDR1 is SGHDT, CDR2 YYEEEE, per germline. CDR3 length: 13 residues. The germline V and J ends were trimmed by 2 bases and 3 bases, with 8 bases remaining between them. The CDR3 spells CASSFGGDYGYTF. CDR3 coding DNA: TGTGCCAGCAGCTTTGGGGGGGACTATGGCTACACCTTC. The entire variable domain, with the rest obtained from reference TRBV5-6 and TRBJ1-2, is as follows: DAGVTQSPTHLIKTRGQQVTLRCSPKSGHDTVSWYQQALGQGPQFIFQYYEEEERQRGNFPDRFSGHQFPNYSSELNVNALLLGDSALYLCASSFGGDYGYTFGSGTRLTVV.

The V gene is TRBV19, the J gene TRBJ1-1; 8 nucleotides agree with TRBD1. CDR1 is LNHDA, CDR2 SQIVND, per germline (reference sequence). V shed 4 bases and J 6 bases; nucleotides not matched to a gene: 7. The length of the CDR3 is 14 residues. CDR3 region: CASSTGQGWAEAFF. As DNA, the CDR3 is TGTGCCAGTAGTACAGGACAGGGTTGGGCTGAAGCTTTCTTT.

This chain connects TRBV11-3 to TRBJ2-1, with D unclear. V was trimmed by 4 bases and J by 0 bases, leaving 10 bases between them. There are 15 residues in the CDR3. CDR1 is SGHNT and CDR2 is YENEEA in the germline V gene. DNA for the CDR3: TGTGCCAGCAGCTCACAACAGAGCTCCTACAATGAGCAGTTCTTC. Translation: CASSSQQSSYNEQFF.

V usage is TRBV18 and J usage is TRBJ1-1, with a weak D call TRBD1 (6 bases). V lost 2 bases and J lost 0, with 10 bases in between. This CDR3 spans 15 amino acids. Germline V gives CDR1 KGHSH, CDR2 LQKENI. CDR3 sequence (DNA): TGTGCCAGCTCACCAGGGACATCCTTGAACACTGAAGCTTTCTTT. It codes for CASSPGTSLNTEAFF.

The genes are TRBV28 and TRBJ1-1, with D perhaps TRBD1 (5 bases). The CDR3 loop spans 13 amino acids. CDR1 and CDR2 (germline): MDHEN, SYDVKM. Trimming stripped 3 bases from V and 4 bases from J, with 9 bases between. The CDR3 region is CASSLYGGTEAFF. The CDR3 region has the DNA TGTGCCAGCAGTTTGTACGGGGGCACTGAAGCTTTCTTT.

In DNA, the CDR3 is TGTGCCAGCAGCTTAGTGGGGGGGGCTAATGAAAAACTGTTTTTT. Residues: CASSLVGGANEKLFF. The chain employs TRBV7-2 and TRBJ1-4, with D perhaps matching TRBD1 (5 bases). Trimming removed 1 base at V and 3 bases at J, with 9 bases between. The CDR3 loop spans 15 amino acids. In germline, CDR1 is SGHTA, CDR2 FQGNSA.

The chain carries TRBV28 and TRBJ2-7; TRBD2 matches 8 bases. The germline gives CDR1 MDHEN, CDR2 SYDVKM. The length of the CDR3 is 16 residues. Germline trimming cut 6 bases from V and 4 bases from J; bases unmatched to any gene: 14. CDR3 nucleotide sequence: TGTGCCAGCAGCCTCATCTTAGGCGGGGGGCGATACGAGCAGTACTTC. It specifies CASSLILGGGRYEQYF.

The chain links TRBV20-1 to TRBJ2-7, with 7 bases lining up with TRBD1. V lost 3 bases to trimming and J lost 5 bases; unmatched junction nucleotides: 7. The CDR3 extends over 13 amino acids. Germline-derived CDR1 and CDR2 are DFQATT and SNEGSKA (reference sequence). The CDR3, as DNA: TGCAGTGCTAGTGGTCACAGGGGTGACGAGCAGTACTTC. Translated, it gives CSASGHRGDEQYF.

The chain carries TRBV7-6 and TRBJ2-7; TRBD1 might be the D (6 bases). There are 14 residues in the CDR3. Trimming left V 1 base short and J 2 bases short, with 9 bases between. Germline CDR1 is SGHVS and CDR2 is FNYEAQ. CDR3: CASSLGWGPYEQYF. The DNA of the CDR3 is TGTGCCAGCAGCTTAGGTTGGGGGCCCTACGAGCAGTACTTC. Full variable domain (rest looked up from reference TRBV7-6 and TRBJ2-7): GAGVSQSPRYKVTKRGQDVALRCDPISGHVSLYWYRQALGQGPEFLTYFNYEAQQDKSGLPNDRFSAERPEGSISTLTIQRTEQRDSAMYRCASSLGWGPYEQYFGPGTRLTVT.

The CDR3, as DNA: TGTGCCATCAGTGCCGGACAGGGTACCGGGGAGCTGTTTTTT. Translating gives CAISAGQGTGELFF. This chain links TRBV10-3 with TRBJ2-2; 8 nucleotides line up with TRBD1. The germline V gene encodes CDR1 ENHRY and CDR2 SYGVKD. Germline trimming cut 4 bases from V and 5 bases from J; bases unmatched to any gene: 3. The CDR3 is made up of 14 amino acids.

The rearrangement links TRBV3-1 (or the pseudogene TRBV3-2) to TRBJ2-1; 8 bases agree with TRBD1. Looked up from germline, CDR1 is LGHDT and CDR2 is YNNKEL (reference sequence). V trimming: 0 bases; J trimming: 7 bases; junction bases outside the gene matches: 8. The CDR3 runs 16 residues. CDR3 coding DNA: TGTGCCAGCAGCCAAGATCCCCAGGGGGCGAGAAATGAGCAGTTCTTC. Its translation: CASSQDPQGARNEQFF.

The CDR3 sequence: CATSDTPGGKQFF. CDR3 DNA sequence: TGTGCCACCAGTGATACGCCGGGGGGAAAGCAGTTCTTC. The rearrangement links TRBV24-1 to TRBJ2-1; 7 bases fit TRBD2. CDR1 is KGHDR and CDR2 is SFDVKD in the germline V gene. With V trimmed by 3 bases and J by 11 bases, 6 bases remained unmatched. CDR3 size: 13 residues.

The V gene is TRBV11-3, the J gene TRBJ2-1; 9 nucleotides match TRBD2. V lost 3 bases and J lost 10; bases outside the gene matches: 7. Germline CDR1 SGHNT, CDR2 YENEEA. This CDR3 contains 14 residues. CDR3 nucleotide sequence: TGTGCCAGCAGCTTGACTAGCGGACTTCAAGAGCAGTTCTTC. The encoded protein is CASSLTSGLQEQFF.